This T cell receptor (beta chain) was sequenced in a study of blood T cell repertoires in COVID-19. The CDR3 has 14 amino acids. Germline trimming cut 5 bases from V and 2 bases from J; bases unmatched to any gene: 5. Germline CDR1 is MNHEY and CDR2 is SVGEGT. Repertoires were generated with immunoSEQ multiplex PCR, while TCRdb's copy carries only in-frame clones and drops some. The profile shows some 20,000 clones, around nine tenths of them singletons. The receptor was isolated from a human donor with acute or convalescent COVID-19. The donor label of this sample is uncertain. Sequenced sample: peripheral blood. The chain links TRBV6-2 or TRBV6-3 to TRBJ2-7, with 8 nucleotides matching TRBD2. The CDR3 DNA follows: TGTGCCAGCAGTAGGAGCGGGGGTGCCTACGAGCAGTACTTC. Amino acids: CASSRSGGAYEQYF.